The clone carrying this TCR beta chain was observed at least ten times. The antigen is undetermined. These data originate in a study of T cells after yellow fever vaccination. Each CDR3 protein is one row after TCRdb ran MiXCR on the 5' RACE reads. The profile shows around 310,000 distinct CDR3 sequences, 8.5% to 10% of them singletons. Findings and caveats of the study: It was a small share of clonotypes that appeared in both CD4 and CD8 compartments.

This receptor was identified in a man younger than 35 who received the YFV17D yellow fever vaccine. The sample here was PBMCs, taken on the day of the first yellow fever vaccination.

In DNA, the CDR3 is TGTGCCAGCAGCTTGGGACAGGGGGCAGGAAACACCATATATTTT. Translated: CASSLGQGAGNTIYF. The chain links TRBV7-6 to TRBJ1-3; TRBD1 matches 12 bases. Germline V gene sequence: CDR1 SGHVS, CDR2 FNYEAQ. The CDR3 covers 15 residues. V lost 3 bases and J lost 4; bases outside the gene matches: 1.